A selection of T cell receptor beta chains follows, all from one sample in a study of regulatory T cells in long-lasting Graves disease. TCRdb re-analysed the multiplex PCR reads in MiXCR, keeping a single row per CDR3 protein. The data hold 300,000 to 450,000 distinct CDR3 sequences, with around 15% observed a single time. The sample in question was peripheral blood mononuclear cells (PBMCs), obtained at new diagnosis, from a patient treated with antithyroid drugs. The receptors derive from a female donor with Graves disease. Both conserved end residues are part of each CDR3. The D gene is left open where the match is weak. Clone sizes are given selectively: once, few, many, or a class where the clone is expanded.

v_gene	d_gene	abundance	j_gene	CDR3aa	CDR3nt
TRBV12-3/TRBV12-4	TRBD1	few	TRBJ2-5	CASSFRDRGGETQYF	TGTGCCAGCAGTTTCCGGGACAGGGGAGGTGAGACCCAGTACTTC
TRBV2	.	few	TRBJ1-1	CASNLLNTEAFF	TGTGCCAGCAATCTACTGAACACTGAAGCTTTCTTT
TRBV29-1	TRBD2	few	TRBJ2-1	CSVESSGGGYNEQFF	TGCAGCGTTGAATCGAGCGGGGGGGGCTACAATGAGCAGTTCTTC
TRBV7-9	TRBD1	few	TRBJ1-2	CTSSLQGADYGYTF	TGTACCAGCAGCTTACAGGGGGCGGACTATGGCTACACCTTC
TRBV4-1	.	.	TRBJ1-2	CASSQIGARNNYGYTF	TGCGCCAGCAGCCAGATCGGCGCACGGAATAATTATGGCTACACCTTC
TRBV7-3	.	.	TRBJ1-2	CASSPESGYGYTF	TGTGCCAGCAGCCCGGAGAGTGGTTATGGCTACACCTTC
TRBV30	.	.	TRBJ2-4	CAWMDKIAKNIQYF	TGTGCCTGGATGGACAAAATAGCCAAAAACATTCAGTACTTC
TRBV12-3/TRBV12-4	.	.	TRBJ1-2	CASSLKGTYGYTF	TGTGCCAGCAGTTTAAAGGGTACCTATGGCTACACCTTC
TRBV6-1	TRBD1	.	TRBJ1-2	CASGGTGQGGRGGYTF	TGTGCCAGCGGGGGGACCGGACAGGGAGGTCGAGGTGGCTACACCTTC
TRBV5-1	.	many	TRBJ2-1	CASSLASPYNEQFF	TGCGCCAGCAGCTTGGCTAGCCCATACAATGAGCAGTTCTTC
TRBV7-2	.	many	TRBJ2-2	CASSLDGLAGFGAGELFF	.
TRBV6-1	TRBD2	.	TRBJ2-5	CASRRWGSGRQETQYF	TGTGCCAGCAGGCGATGGGGGAGCGGGAGGCAAGAGACCCAGTACTTC
TRBV19	TRBD2	many	TRBJ2-1	CATRPGLAGGIRSYNEQFF	TGTGCCACCCGACCGGGACTAGCGGGAGGTATACGCTCCTACAATGAGCAGTTCTTC
TRBV12-3/TRBV12-4	.	many	TRBJ2-1	CASRGDRVSYNEQFF	TGTGCCAGCAGGGGAGACAGAGTCTCCTACAATGAGCAGTTCTTC
TRBV2	.	many	TRBJ2-2	CASSDGGGARELFF	TGTGCCAGCAGTGATGGTGGGGGGGCCCGGGAGCTGTTTTTT
TRBV3-1	TRBD2	few	TRBJ2-1	CASSRRMGGASYNEQFF	TGTGCCAGCAGCCGCCGGATGGGAGGGGCTTCCTACAATGAGCAGTTCTTC
TRBV5-1	.	many	TRBJ2-2	CASRPQQGSSGELFF	TGCGCCAGCAGGCCACAACAGGGATCGTCCGGGGAGCTGTTTTTT
TRBV12-3/TRBV12-4	.	few	TRBJ1-4	CASSFRGGRIGKLFF	TGTGCCAGCAGTTTTAGGGGAGGGCGGATTGGAAAACTGTTTTTT
TRBV7-6	.	.	TRBJ2-1	CASSLYTGGPGIEQFF	TGTGCCAGCAGCTTATATACAGGAGGGCCGGGGATTGAGCAGTTCTTC
TRBV6-1	TRBD2	few	TRBJ2-1	CASNVAGGPMGEQFF	TGTGCCAGCAATGTAGCGGGAGGGCCGATGGGTGAGCAGTTCTTC
TRBV9	.	.	TRBJ1-6	CASSASGSPIDNSPLHF	TGTGCCAGCAGCGCATCAGGGAGCCCGATTGATAATTCACCCCTCCACTTT
TRBV7-9	.	many	TRBJ1-1	CASSLVYANTEAFF	TGTGCCAGCAGCTTAGTTTATGCGAACACTGAAGCTTTCTTT
TRBV12-3/TRBV12-4	.	.	TRBJ2-3	CASIEGGRTDTQYF	TGTGCCAGCATCGAGGGGGGCCGAACAGATACGCAGTATTTT
TRBV11-2	TRBD2	.	TRBJ2-2	CASSFSGGDTGELFF	TGTGCCAGCAGCTTTAGCGGGGGGGACACCGGGGAGCTGTTTTTT
TRBV18	.	.	TRBJ2-1	CASSPRANSYNEQFF	TGTGCCAGCTCACCACGCGCCAACTCCTACAATGAGCAGTTCTTC